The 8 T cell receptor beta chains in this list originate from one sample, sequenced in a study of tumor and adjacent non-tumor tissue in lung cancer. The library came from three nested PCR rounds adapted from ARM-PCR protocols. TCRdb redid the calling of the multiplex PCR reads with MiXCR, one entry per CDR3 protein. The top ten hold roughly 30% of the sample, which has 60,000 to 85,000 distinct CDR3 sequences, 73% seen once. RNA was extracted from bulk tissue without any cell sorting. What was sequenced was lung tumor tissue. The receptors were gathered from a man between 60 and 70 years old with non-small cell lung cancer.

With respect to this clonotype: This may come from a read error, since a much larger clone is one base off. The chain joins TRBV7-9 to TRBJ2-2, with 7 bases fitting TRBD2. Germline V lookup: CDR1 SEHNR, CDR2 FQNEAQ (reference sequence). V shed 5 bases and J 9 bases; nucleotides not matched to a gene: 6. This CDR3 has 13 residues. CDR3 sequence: CASSAGTIRELFF. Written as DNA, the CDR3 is TGTGCCAGCAGCGCCGGGACTATACGGGAGCTGTTTTTT.

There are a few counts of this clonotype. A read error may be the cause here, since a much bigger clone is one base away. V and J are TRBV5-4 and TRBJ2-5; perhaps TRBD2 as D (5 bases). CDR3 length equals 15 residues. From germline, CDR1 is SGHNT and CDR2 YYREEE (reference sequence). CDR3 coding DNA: TGTGACAGCAGCTTGGCTCGCGCGGGCCAAGAGACCCAGTACTTC. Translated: CDSSLARAGQETQYF.

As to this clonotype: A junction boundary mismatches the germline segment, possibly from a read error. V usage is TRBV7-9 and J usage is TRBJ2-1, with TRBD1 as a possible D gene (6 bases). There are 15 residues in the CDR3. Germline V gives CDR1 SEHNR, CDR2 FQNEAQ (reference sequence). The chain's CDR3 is CASSLGDRRSGEQFF. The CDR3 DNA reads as TGTGCAAGCAGCTTAGGTGACAGGCGGTCAGGTGAGCAGTTCTTC. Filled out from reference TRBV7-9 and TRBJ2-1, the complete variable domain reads DTGVSQNPRHKITKRGQNVTFRCDPISEHNRLYWYRQTLGQGPEFLTYFQNEAQLEKSRLLSDRFSAERPKGSFSTLEIQRTEQGDSAMYLCASSLGDRRSGEQFFGPGTRLTVL.

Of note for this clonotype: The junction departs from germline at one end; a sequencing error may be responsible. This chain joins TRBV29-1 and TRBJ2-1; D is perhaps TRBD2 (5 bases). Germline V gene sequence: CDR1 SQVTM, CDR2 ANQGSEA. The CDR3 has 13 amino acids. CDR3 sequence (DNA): TGCAGCGCAGAGAAGTGGGAGAACAATGAGCAGCTCTTC. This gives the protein CSAEKWENNEQLF.

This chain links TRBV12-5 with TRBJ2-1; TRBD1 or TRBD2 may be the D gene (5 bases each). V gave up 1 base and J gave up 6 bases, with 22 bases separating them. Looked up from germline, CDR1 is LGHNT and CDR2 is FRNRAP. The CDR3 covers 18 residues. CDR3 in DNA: TGTGCTAGTGGTTTGGCCTTCTCCGGGACCGAAGTTATCAATGAGCAGTTCTTC. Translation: CASGLAFSGTEVINEQFF.

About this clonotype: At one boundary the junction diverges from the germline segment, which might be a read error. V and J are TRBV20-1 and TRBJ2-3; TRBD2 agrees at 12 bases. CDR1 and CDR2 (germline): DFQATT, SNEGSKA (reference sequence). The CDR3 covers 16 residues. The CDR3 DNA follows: TGCAGTACTAGAGATGGGACTAGCGGGTCCACAGATACGCAGTATTTT. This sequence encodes CSTRDGTSGSTDTQYF.

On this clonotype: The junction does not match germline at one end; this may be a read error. This chain's CDR3 is CIVGLAGVGEQFF. CDR3 DNA sequence: TGTATCGTGGGACTAGCGGGAGTCGGGGAGCAGTTCTTC. The J gene is TRBJ2-1, the V gene TRBV29-1; 14 positions match TRBD2. CDR1 is SQVTM and CDR2 is ANQGSEA in the germline V gene. The CDR3 runs 13 residues.

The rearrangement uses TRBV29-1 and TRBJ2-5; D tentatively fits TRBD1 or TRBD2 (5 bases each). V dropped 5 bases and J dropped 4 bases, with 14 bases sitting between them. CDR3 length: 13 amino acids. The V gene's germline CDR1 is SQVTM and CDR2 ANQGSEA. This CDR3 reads CSVNVGTRETQYF. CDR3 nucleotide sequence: TGCAGCGTTAATGTGGGGACCCGAGAGACCCAGTACTTC. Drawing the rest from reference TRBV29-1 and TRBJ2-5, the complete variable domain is SAVISQKPSRDICQRGTSLTIQCQVDSQVTMMFWYRQQPGQSLTLIATANQGSEATYESGFVIDKFPISRPNLTFSTLTVSNMSPEDSSIYLCSVNVGTRETQYFGPGTRLLVL.